This TCR beta chain was documented in a study of T cells in localized non-small cell lung cancer. This CDR3 spans 13 amino acids. V gave up 3 bases and J gave up 9 bases, with 12 bases separating them. The germline V gene encodes CDR1 KGHSH and CDR2 LQKENI. Produced via immunoSEQ multiplex PCR; TCRdb's table is partial and in-frame only. This repertoire shows more than 10,000 clones, over 25% found once; its top ten account for approximately 7.1%. The chain uses TRBV18 and TRBJ2-1; D remains unclear. This TCR came from a female donor aged 60 or older with stage I lung adenocarcinoma. Sequencing used lung tumor tissue, obtained before any cancer treatment. CDR3 coding DNA: TGTGCCAGCTCACCCACCGGGCAGTTTGAGCAGTTCTTC. This gives the protein CASSPTGQFEQFF. Supplemented by reference TRBV18 and TRBJ2-1, the full variable domain reads NAGVMQNPRHLVRRRGQEARLRCSPMKGHSHVYWYRQLPEEGLKFMVYLQKENIIDESGMPKERFSAEFPKEGPSILRIQQVVRGDSAAYFCASSPTGQFEQFFGPGTRLTVL.